This TCR beta chain originates from a study of regulatory and conventional T cells in RAG deficiency. Study-wide results and caveats: Omenn patients showed >80% Treg-Tconv overlap and shorter CDR3 lengths.

Remarks on this clone: The antigen is unknown.

Germline V gene sequence: CDR1 MGHRA, CDR2 YSYEKL. There are 15 residues in the CDR3. Germline trimming cut 1 base from V and 2 bases from J; bases unmatched to any gene: 4. Using immunoSEQ multiplex PCR, the repertoire was profiled, and TCRdb retains in-frame clones only, with some absent. Here the sample spans 25,000 to 35,000 clones, around 90% being singletons. These data were likewise used in another study, on regulatory T cells. As reported in that work: Primers: 52 TRBV forward and 13 TRBJ reverse.

The TCR comes from a human donor in good health. Sequencing was done on a sample of CD8+ T cells sorted from blood. The genes are TRBV4-1 and TRBJ1-2; the match to TRBD1 covers 7 bases. In DNA, the CDR3 is TGCGCCAGCAGCCAAGGGGAAGGGGGCAACTATGGCTACACCTTC. It is translated as CASSQGEGGNYGYTF.